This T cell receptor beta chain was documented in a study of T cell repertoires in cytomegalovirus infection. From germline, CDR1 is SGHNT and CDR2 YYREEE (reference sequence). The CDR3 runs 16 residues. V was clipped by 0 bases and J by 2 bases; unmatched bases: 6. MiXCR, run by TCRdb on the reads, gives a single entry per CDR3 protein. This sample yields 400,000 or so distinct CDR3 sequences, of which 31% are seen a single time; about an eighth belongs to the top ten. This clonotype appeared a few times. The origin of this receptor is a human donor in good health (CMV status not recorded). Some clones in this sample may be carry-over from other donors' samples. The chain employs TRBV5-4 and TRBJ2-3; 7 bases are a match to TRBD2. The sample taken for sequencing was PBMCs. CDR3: CASSLEASGDTDTQYF. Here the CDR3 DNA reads TGTGCCAGCAGCTTGGAGGCTAGCGGAGACACAGATACGCAGTATTTT. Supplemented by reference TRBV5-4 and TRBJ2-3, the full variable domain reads ETGVTQSPTHLIKTRGQQVTLRCSSQSGHNTVSWYQQALGQGPQFIFQYYREEENGRGNFPPRFSGLQFPNYSSELNVNALELDDSALYLCASSLEASGDTDTQYFGPGTRLTVL.